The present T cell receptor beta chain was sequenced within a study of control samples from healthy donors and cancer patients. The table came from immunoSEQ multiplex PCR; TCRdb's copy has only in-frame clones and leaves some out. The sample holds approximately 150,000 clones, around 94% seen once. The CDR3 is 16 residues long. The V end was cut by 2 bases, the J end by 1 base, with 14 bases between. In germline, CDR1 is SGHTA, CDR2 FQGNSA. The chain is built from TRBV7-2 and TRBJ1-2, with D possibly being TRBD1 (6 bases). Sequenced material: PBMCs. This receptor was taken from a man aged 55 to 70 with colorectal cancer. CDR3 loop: CASSLSTQGGNYGYTF. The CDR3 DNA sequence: TGTGCCAGCAGCTTATCTACACAGGGAGGTAACTATGGCTACACCTTC.